A selection of T cell receptor beta chains follows, all from one sample in a study of beta chain features in type 1 diabetes. TCRdb's table, derived via immunoSEQ multiplex PCR, lists solely in-frame clones and lacks some. The sample yields about 360,000 clones, 10% to 15% seen once. The sequenced sample consisted of naive CD4+ T cells from blood. The receptors come from a young woman with type 1 diabetes. Each CDR3 is given without its conserved first and last residue. Each record gives: D gene, V gene, J gene, CDR3 protein. D genes are given only for firm matches.

d_gene: TRBD2
v_gene: TRBV9
j_gene: TRBJ2-3
CDR3aa: ASSLRGLAGAGDTQY

d_gene: TRBD1
v_gene: TRBV27
j_gene: TRBJ1-5
CDR3aa: ASSFLGQGYQPQH

d_gene: TRBD1
v_gene: TRBV10-3
j_gene: TRBJ2-7
CDR3aa: AISQGDYEQY

d_gene: NA
v_gene: TRBV30
j_gene: TRBJ2-7
CDR3aa: AWSVPRLTYEQY

d_gene: TRBD2
v_gene: TRBV19
j_gene: TRBJ2-4
CDR3aa: ASSTKLADGKAAKNIQY

d_gene: NA
v_gene: TRBV29-1
j_gene: TRBJ2-7
CDR3aa: SVDEGAEQY

d_gene: NA
v_gene: TRBV9
j_gene: TRBJ2-2
CDR3aa: ASSVFLRDPGELF

d_gene: NA
v_gene: TRBV4-3
j_gene: TRBJ1-5
CDR3aa: ASSQVRFQPQH

d_gene: TRBD1
v_gene: TRBV5-1
j_gene: TRBJ1-5
CDR3aa: ASSPTGGGNQPQH

d_gene: TRBD1
v_gene: TRBV7-2
j_gene: TRBJ2-7
CDR3aa: ASRGTEPYEQY

d_gene: NA
v_gene: TRBV21-1
j_gene: TRBJ2-7
CDR3aa: ATIGSHLLHEQY

d_gene: NA
v_gene: TRBV7-9
j_gene: TRBJ2-1
CDR3aa: ASSEIRAGNNEQF

d_gene: TRBD2
v_gene: TRBV7-2
j_gene: TRBJ2-7
CDR3aa: ASSLGTSGLYEQY

d_gene: NA
v_gene: TRBV7-8
j_gene: TRBJ2-4
CDR3aa: ASSLERHRNIQY

d_gene: NA
v_gene: TRBV30
j_gene: TRBJ1-5
CDR3aa: AWSGLQGRNQPQH

d_gene: TRBD2
v_gene: TRBV9
j_gene: TRBJ2-3
CDR3aa: ASSRTSPTFPQY

d_gene: TRBD2
v_gene: TRBV29-1
j_gene: TRBJ2-2
CDR3aa: SVRGATPNTGELF

d_gene: TRBD2
v_gene: TRBV25-1
j_gene: TRBJ2-7
CDR3aa: ASSDQALAGDPWEQY

d_gene: NA
v_gene: TRBV29-1
j_gene: TRBJ2-5
CDR3aa: SVAIIYIKIDQY

d_gene: TRBD2
v_gene: TRBV28
j_gene: TRBJ2-7
CDR3aa: ASSFLAGSYEQY

d_gene: NA
v_gene: TRBV5-1
j_gene: TRBJ1-3
CDR3aa: ASSLQSTAGNTIY

d_gene: NA
v_gene: TRBV7-2
j_gene: TRBJ1-5
CDR3aa: ASSLVGEGDQPQH